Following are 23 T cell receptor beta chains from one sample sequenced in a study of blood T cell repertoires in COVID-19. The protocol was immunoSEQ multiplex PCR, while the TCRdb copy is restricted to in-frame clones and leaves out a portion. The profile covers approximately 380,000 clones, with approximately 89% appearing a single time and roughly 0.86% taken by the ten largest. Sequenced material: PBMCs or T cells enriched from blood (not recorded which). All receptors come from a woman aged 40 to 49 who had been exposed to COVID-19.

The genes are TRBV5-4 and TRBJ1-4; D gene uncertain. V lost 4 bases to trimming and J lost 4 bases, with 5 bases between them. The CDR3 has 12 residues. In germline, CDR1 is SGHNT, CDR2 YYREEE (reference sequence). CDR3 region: CASSRDNEKLFF. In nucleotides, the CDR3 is TGTGCCAGCAGCCGGGATAATGAAAAACTGTTTTTT.

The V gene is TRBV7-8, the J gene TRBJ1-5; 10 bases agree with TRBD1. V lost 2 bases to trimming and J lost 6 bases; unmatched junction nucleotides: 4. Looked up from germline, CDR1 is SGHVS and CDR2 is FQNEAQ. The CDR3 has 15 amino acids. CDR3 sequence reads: CASSLSWDRGQPQHF. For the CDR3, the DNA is TGTGCCAGCAGCTTAAGTTGGGACAGGGGTCAGCCCCAGCATTTT.

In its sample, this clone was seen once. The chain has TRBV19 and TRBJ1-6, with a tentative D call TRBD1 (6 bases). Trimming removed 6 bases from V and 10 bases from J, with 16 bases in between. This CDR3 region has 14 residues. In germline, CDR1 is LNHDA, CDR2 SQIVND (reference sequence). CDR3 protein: CASSKQGAGSPLHF. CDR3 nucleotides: TGTGCCAGTAGCAAACAGGGTGCTGGGTCACCCCTCCACTTT.

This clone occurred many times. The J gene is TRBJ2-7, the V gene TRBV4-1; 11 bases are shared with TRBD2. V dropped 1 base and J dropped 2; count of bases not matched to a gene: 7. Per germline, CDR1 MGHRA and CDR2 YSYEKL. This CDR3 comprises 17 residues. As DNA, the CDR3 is TGCGCCAGCAGCCAAGGGGGTACTAGCGGGAGCGCCTACGAGCAGTACTTC. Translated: CASSQGGTSGSAYEQYF.

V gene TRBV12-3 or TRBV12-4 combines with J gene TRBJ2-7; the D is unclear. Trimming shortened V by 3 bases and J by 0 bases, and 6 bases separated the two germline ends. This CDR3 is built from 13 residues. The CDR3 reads CASSLQDSYEQYF. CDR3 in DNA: TGTGCCAGCAGTTTGCAGGACTCCTACGAGCAGTACTTC.

The chain's CDR3 is CASSVAPQAKGNTIYF. DNA for the CDR3: TGTGCCAGCAGCGTAGCTCCACAGGCGAAAGGAAACACCATATATTTT. The chain joins TRBV9 to TRBJ1-3, with D tentatively TRBD1 (5 bases). The V and J ends lost 0 bases and 4 bases respectively, with 14 bases between them. Germline V gene lookup returns CDR1 SGDLS and CDR2 YYNGEE. The CDR3 has 16 amino acids.

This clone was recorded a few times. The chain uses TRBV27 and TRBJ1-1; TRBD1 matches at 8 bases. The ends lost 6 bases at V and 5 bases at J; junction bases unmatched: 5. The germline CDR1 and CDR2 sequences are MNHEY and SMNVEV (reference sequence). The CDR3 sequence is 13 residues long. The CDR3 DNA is TGTGCCAGCAGAGGACAGGGTTTGACTGAAGCTTTCTTT. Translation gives CASRGQGLTEAFF.

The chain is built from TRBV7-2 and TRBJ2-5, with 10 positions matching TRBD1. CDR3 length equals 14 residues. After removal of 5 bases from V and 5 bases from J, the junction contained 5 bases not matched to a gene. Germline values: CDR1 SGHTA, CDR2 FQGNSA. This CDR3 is CASSQTGGWETQYF. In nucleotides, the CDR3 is TGTGCCAGCAGCCAGACAGGGGGCTGGGAGACCCAGTACTTC.

The DNA of the CDR3 is TGTGCCACCAGCAAAGTCGGAGGCAGGAGCTCCTACAATGAGCAGTTCTTC. This sequence encodes CATSKVGGRSSYNEQFF. This chain links TRBV15 with TRBJ2-1; tentatively, D is TRBD2 (5 bases). Trimming removed 4 bases at V and 0 bases at J, with 16 bases between. CDR3 size: 17 residues. The germline CDR1 and CDR2 sequences are LNHNV and YYDKDF (reference sequence).

The chain's CDR3 is CASSPGRVLGYEQYF. The CDR3 bases are TGCGCCAGCAGCCCCGGGAGAGTTCTTGGATACGAGCAGTACTTC. V is TRBV5-1 and J is TRBJ2-7; TRBD2 might be the D (6 bases). This CDR3 has 15 residues. Germline V gene data show CDR1 as SGHRS and CDR2 as YFSETQ. V lost 4 bases to trimming and J lost 4 bases, with 18 bases between them.

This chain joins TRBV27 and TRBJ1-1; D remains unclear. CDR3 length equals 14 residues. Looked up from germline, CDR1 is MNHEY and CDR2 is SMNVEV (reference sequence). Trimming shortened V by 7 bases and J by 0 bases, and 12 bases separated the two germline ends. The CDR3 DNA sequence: TGTGCCAGCATTTCCCACACCCTGAACACTGAAGCTTTCTTT. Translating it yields CASISHTLNTEAFF.

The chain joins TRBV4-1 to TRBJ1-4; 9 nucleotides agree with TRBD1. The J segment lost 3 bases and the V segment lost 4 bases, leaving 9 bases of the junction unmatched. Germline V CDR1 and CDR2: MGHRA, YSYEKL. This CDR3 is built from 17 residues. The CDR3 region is CASSPMDRGVANEKLFF. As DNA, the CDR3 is TGCGCCAGCAGCCCGATGGACAGGGGAGTTGCTAATGAAAAACTGTTTTTT.

CDR3 nucleotide sequence: TGTGCCAGCTCTTCGTATGACAGAGGTAACGAGCAGTACTTC. Its protein product is CASSSYDRGNEQYF. This rearrangement joins TRBV18 to TRBJ2-7; a possible D gene is TRBD1 (5 bases). CDR3 size: 14 residues. V shed 6 bases and J shed 5 bases, with 17 bases lying between them. The V gene's germline CDR1 is KGHSH and CDR2 LQKENI.

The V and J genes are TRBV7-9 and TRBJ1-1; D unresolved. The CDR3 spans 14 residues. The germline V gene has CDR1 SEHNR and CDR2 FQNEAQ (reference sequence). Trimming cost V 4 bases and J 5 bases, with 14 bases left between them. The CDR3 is CASSSWRARTEAFF. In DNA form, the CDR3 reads TGTGCCAGCAGCTCCTGGAGGGCGCGGACTGAAGCTTTCTTT.

The DNA of the CDR3 is TGTGCCAGCAGTTTATCATGGTCGGGCTATGGCTACACCTTC. This codes for CASSLSWSGYGYTF. The genes are TRBV27 and TRBJ1-2; D unresolved. Trimming left V 0 bases short and J 4 bases short, with 9 bases between. The CDR3 has 14 residues. CDR1 is MNHEY and CDR2 is SMNVEV in the germline V gene (reference sequence).

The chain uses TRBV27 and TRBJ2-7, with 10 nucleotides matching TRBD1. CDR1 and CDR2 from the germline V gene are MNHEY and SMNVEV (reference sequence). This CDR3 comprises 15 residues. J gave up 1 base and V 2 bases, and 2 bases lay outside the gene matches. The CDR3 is CASSLQGQGSYEQYF. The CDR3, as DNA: TGTGCCAGCAGTTTACAGGGACAGGGGTCCTACGAGCAGTACTTC.

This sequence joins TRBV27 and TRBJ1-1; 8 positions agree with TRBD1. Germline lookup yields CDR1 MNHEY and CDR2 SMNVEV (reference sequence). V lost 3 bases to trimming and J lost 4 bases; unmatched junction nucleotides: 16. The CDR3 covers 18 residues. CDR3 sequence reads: CASSLYSRQGALGTEAFF. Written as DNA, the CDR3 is TGTGCCAGCAGTTTGTATTCCCGCCAGGGGGCTTTGGGCACTGAAGCTTTCTTT.

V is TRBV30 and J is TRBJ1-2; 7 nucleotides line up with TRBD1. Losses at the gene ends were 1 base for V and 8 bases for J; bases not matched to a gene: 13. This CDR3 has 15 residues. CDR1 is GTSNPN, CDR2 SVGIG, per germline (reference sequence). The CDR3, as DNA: TGTGCCTGGAGTGAGGGGGCGAAAAGTGCGAGGGGCTACACCTTC. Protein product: CAWSEGAKSARGYTF.

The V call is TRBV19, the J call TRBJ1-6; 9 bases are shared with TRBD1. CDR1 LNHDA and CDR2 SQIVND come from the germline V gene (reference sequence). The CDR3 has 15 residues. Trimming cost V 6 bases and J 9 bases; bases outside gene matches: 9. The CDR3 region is CASSGKGQGVSPLHF. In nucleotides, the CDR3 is TGTGCCAGTAGCGGAAAGGGACAGGGAGTTTCACCCCTCCACTTT.

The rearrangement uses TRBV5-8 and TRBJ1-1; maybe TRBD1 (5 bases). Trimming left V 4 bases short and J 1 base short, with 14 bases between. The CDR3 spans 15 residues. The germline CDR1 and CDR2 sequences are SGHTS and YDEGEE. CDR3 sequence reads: CASSPLGQGNTEAFF. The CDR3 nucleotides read TGTGCCAGCAGCCCCTTGGGGCAGGGGAACACTGAAGCTTTCTTT.

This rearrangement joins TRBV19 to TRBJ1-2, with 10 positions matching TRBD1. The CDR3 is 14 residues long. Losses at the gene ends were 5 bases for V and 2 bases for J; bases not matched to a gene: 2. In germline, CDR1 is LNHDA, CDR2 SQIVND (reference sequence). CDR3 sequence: CASSWGQGNYGYTF. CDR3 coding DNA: TGTGCCAGTAGTTGGGGACAGGGGAACTATGGCTACACCTTC.

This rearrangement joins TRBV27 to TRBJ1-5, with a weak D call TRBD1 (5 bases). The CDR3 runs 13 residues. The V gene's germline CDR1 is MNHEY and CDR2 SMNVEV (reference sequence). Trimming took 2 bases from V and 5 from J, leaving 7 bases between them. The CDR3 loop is CASSLGGDQPQHF. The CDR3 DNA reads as TGTGCCAGCAGTTTAGGGGGGGATCAGCCCCAGCATTTT.

The CDR3 protein is CASSLGQGYTDTQYF. CDR3 DNA: TGTGCCAGCAGCTTAGGACAGGGGTACACAGATACGCAGTATTTT. The chain uses TRBV7-3 and TRBJ2-3; 9 bases are shared with TRBD1. After removal of 2 bases from V and 2 bases from J, the junction contained 2 bases not matched to a gene. CDR3 length: 15 amino acids. Germline assignment: CDR1 SGHTA and CDR2 FQGTGA.